The next 20 T cell receptor beta chains were all read from a single sample in a study of blood T cell repertoires in COVID-19. Sequenced by immunoSEQ multiplex PCR; TCRdb stores in-frame clones only, minus some. The table has a few hundred thousand clones, around 85% seen once; the top ten hold 3.6%. Specimen: peripheral blood. These receptors were collected from a woman aged 18 to 35 with acute or convalescent COVID-19.

CDR3 sequence (DNA): TGTGCCACCAGTGTCTCTGTTGTTGGGGACTTAAAGGGATATGGCTACACCTTC. As protein: CATSVSVVGDLKGYGYTF. The chain carries TRBV24-1 and TRBJ1-2; TRBD1 is a possible D gene (5 bases). Germline-derived CDR1 and CDR2 are KGHDR and SFDVKD. V lost 5 bases and J lost 5, with 26 bases in between. The CDR3 contains 18 residues.

This chain joins TRBV5-1 and TRBJ2-7; D gene unclear. This CDR3 spans 12 amino acids. The V gene lost 0 bases and the J gene lost 2 bases, with 3 bases spanning the gap. CDR1 and CDR2 (germline): SGHRS, YFSETQ. CDR3 region: CASSLDTYEQYF. The DNA for the CDR3 is TGCGCCAGCAGCTTGGATACCTACGAGCAGTACTTC.

The rearrangement joins TRBV4-1 to TRBJ1-5, with 10 bases fitting TRBD1. The V gene's germline CDR1 is MGHRA and CDR2 YSYEKL. The CDR3 spans 16 residues. The J segment lost 3 bases and the V segment lost 0 bases, leaving 2 bases of the junction unmatched. The DNA for the CDR3 is TGCGCCAGCAGCCAAGACGGGACAGGGGCCAATCAGCCCCAGCATTTT. It encodes CASSQDGTGANQPQHF.

The gene calls are TRBV12-5 and TRBJ1-6, with D tentatively TRBD1 (5 bases). This CDR3 region has 16 residues. Germline V CDR1 and CDR2: LGHNT, FRNRAP. The V and J ends lost 4 bases and 0 bases respectively, with 10 bases between them. The CDR3 nucleotides are TGTGCTAGTGGTTCGACAGTGGGCTCCTATAATTCACCCCTCCACTTT. Its translation: CASGSTVGSYNSPLHF.

This clone appeared once. The chain has TRBV6-5 and TRBJ2-3; 7 nucleotides line up with TRBD2. The germline V gene encodes CDR1 MNHEY and CDR2 SVGAGI. The V and J ends lost 11 bases and 3 bases, in that order; junction bases with no gene match: 8. The CDR3 is 13 amino acids. In DNA, the CDR3 is TGTGCCGGTAGTTGGGGAGGGACAGATACGCAGTATTTT. Amino acid sequence: CAGSWGGTDTQYF.

The chain recombines TRBV6-2 or TRBV6-3 with TRBJ1-1; 7 bases are a match to TRBD1. V trimming: 4 bases; J trimming: 0 bases; junction bases outside the gene matches: 14. Germline CDR1 and CDR2: MNHEY and SVGEGT. This CDR3 is 18 amino acids long. The CDR3 DNA reads TGTGCCAGCAGTTTTCTACGGACAGGAACTTTTCTGAACACTGAAGCTTTCTTT. Translating gives CASSFLRTGTFLNTEAFF.

The chain employs TRBV21-1 and TRBJ2-7; TRBD1, the table's D call, lacks a check against the DNA. TRBV21-1 is tagged as a pseudogene. This CDR3 region has 13 residues. The CDR3 region is CASSKAGSPTQYF. As DNA, the CDR3 is TGTGCCAGCAGCAAAGCGGGCAGTCCCACGCAGTACTTC.

This clone was recorded only once. The V call is TRBV18, the J call TRBJ2-7, with TRBD1 identical over 7 bases. With 2 bases clipped from V and 4 bases from J, the junction kept 5 bases outside the gene matches. The germline CDR1 and CDR2 sequences are KGHSH and LQKENI. The CDR3 totals 14 residues. This CDR3 is CASSPKGQRYEQYF. In DNA form, the CDR3 reads TGTGCCAGCTCACCAAAGGGACAGAGGTACGAGCAGTACTTC.

Only a few counts were recorded for this clone. This chain's CDR3 is CASSADRGNEKLFF. In DNA form, the CDR3 reads TGTGCCAGTAGTGCGGACAGGGGGAATGAAAAACTGTTTTTT. The chain is built from TRBV19 and TRBJ1-4; 10 nucleotides align to TRBD1. This CDR3 comprises 14 residues. Germline assignment: CDR1 LNHDA and CDR2 SQIVND (reference sequence). Germline trimming cut 5 bases from V and 5 bases from J; bases unmatched to any gene: 2.

V usage is TRBV7-9 and J usage is TRBJ2-1; 8 bases map to TRBD2. The CDR3 loop spans 16 amino acids. Trimming removed 5 bases from V and 2 bases from J; junction bases left unmatched: 8. Germline V gene data show CDR1 as SEHNR and CDR2 as FQNEAQ (reference sequence). CDR3 residues: CASSPQGGGPYNEQFF. The CDR3 region has the DNA TGTGCCAGCAGCCCCCAAGGCGGGGGGCCCTACAATGAGCAGTTCTTC. The full variable domain, with the rest looked up from reference TRBV7-9 and TRBJ2-1, is DTGVSQNPRHKITKRGQNVTFRCDPISEHNRLYWYRQTLGQGPEFLTYFQNEAQLEKSRLLSDRFSAERPKGSFSTLEIQRTEQGDSAMYLCASSPQGGGPYNEQFFGPGTRLTVL.

This clone has a handful of counts. V usage is TRBV18 and J usage is TRBJ2-1; TRBD2 aligns across 10 bases. Germline assignment: CDR1 KGHSH and CDR2 LQKENI. Trimming cost V 1 base and J 4 bases; bases outside gene matches: 4. This CDR3 is 16 amino acids long. The CDR3 nucleotides read TGTGCCAGCTCACCACTCCCTAGCGGGGGTTACAATGAGCAGTTCTTC. It codes for CASSPLPSGGYNEQFF.

This rearrangement joins TRBV24-1 to TRBJ2-3; D possibly corresponds to TRBD1 (6 bases). The CDR3 contains 14 residues. Germline CDR1 is KGHDR and CDR2 is SFDVKD. The V end lost 3 bases, the J end lost 3 bases, and 9 bases lay between the germline ends. CDR3 amino acids: CATSDPTGTDTQYF. CDR3 DNA sequence: TGTGCCACCAGTGATCCTACAGGGACAGATACGCAGTATTTT.

For this clone: Other nucleotide sequences in the sample specify the same CDR3. The chain is built from TRBV5-1 and TRBJ1-1; D is ambiguous. With 0 bases removed from V and 2 bases from J, the gap between germline ends came to 8 bases. The CDR3 runs 14 residues. Germline V lookup: CDR1 SGHRS, CDR2 YFSETQ. The chain's CDR3 is CASSLGQSNTEAFF. The CDR3 bases are TGCGCCAGCAGCTTGGGGCAGTCCAACACTGAAGCTTTCTTT.

The chain has TRBV6-5 and TRBJ1-5; possibly TRBD1 for D (6 bases). V shed 4 bases and J shed 6 bases, with 19 bases lying between them. The CDR3 runs to 16 residues. Germline CDR1 reads MNHEY; CDR2 reads SVGAGI. CDR3 sequence (DNA): TGTGCCAGCAGTTCCTACCTAAGGGGGACCCTTCAGCCCCAGCATTTT. Translation gives CASSSYLRGTLQPQHF.

The V call is TRBV11-2, the J call TRBJ2-7, with a possible D match to TRBD1 (6 bases). CDR1 SGHAT and CDR2 FQNNGV come from the germline V gene. Trimming removed 5 bases from V and 2 bases from J, with 10 bases in between. This CDR3 has 13 residues. The CDR3 nucleotides read TGTGCCAGCAGCCCAGGGGTTACCTACGAGCAGTACTTC. Translation: CASSPGVTYEQYF.

This rearrangement joins TRBV19 to TRBJ2-7; TRBD2 aligns across 11 bases. The V segment lost 3 bases and the J segment 1 base; nucleotides outside the gene matches: 11. The CDR3 contains 18 residues. Germline CDR1 reads LNHDA; CDR2 reads SQIVND (reference sequence). The DNA of the CDR3 is TGTGCCAGTAGTATGAGTAGCGGGGGGGCCGGAGGGTCCTACGAGCAGTACTTC. It translates to CASSMSSGGAGGSYEQYF.

The chain links TRBV7-9 to TRBJ1-1, with D maybe TRBD1 (5 bases). Trimming took off 0 bases at V and 6 bases at J, with 8 bases between the two ends. Germline CDR1 and CDR2: SEHNR and FQNEAQ (reference sequence). The CDR3 runs 13 residues. Here the CDR3 reads CASSLAEGAEAFF. The CDR3 DNA reads TGTGCCAGCAGCTTAGCGGAAGGGGCTGAAGCTTTCTTT. The full variable domain, with the rest looked up from reference TRBV7-9 and TRBJ1-1, is DTGVSQNPRHKITKRGQNVTFRCDPISEHNRLYWYRQTLGQGPEFLTYFQNEAQLEKSRLLSDRFSAERPKGSFSTLEIQRTEQGDSAMYLCASSLAEGAEAFFGQGTRLTVV.

The CDR3 bases are TGTGCCAGCAGCTTGGGACAGGCGAGTGGCTACACCTTC. Translated, it gives CASSLGQASGYTF. The chain combines TRBV5-4 with TRBJ1-2, with a tentative D call TRBD1 (6 bases). CDR1 is SGHNT, CDR2 YYREEE, per germline (reference sequence). The CDR3 runs 13 residues. Trimming stripped 0 bases from V and 7 bases from J, with 10 bases between.

The rearrangement uses TRBV6-5 and TRBJ1-6; D perhaps matches TRBD1 (5 bases). The CDR3 length is 15 residues. V was clipped by 2 bases and J by 7 bases, with 12 bases between them. Germline V gene lookup returns CDR1 MNHEY and CDR2 SVGAGI. The CDR3, as DNA: TGTGCCAGCAGTTACGTTCAGGGTGGAAATTCACCCCTCCACTTT. As protein: CASSYVQGGNSPLHF.

This rearrangement joins TRBV6-6 to TRBJ2-7; 10 positions agree with TRBD1. The CDR3 loop spans 16 amino acids. The germline CDR1 and CDR2 sequences are MNHNY and SVGAGI (reference sequence). V trimming: 4 bases; J trimming: 7 bases; junction bases outside the gene matches: 13. The CDR3 spells CASSSPGQGPSEEQYF. Here the CDR3 DNA reads TGTGCCAGCAGTTCACCGGGACAGGGGCCCTCCGAAGAGCAGTACTTC.